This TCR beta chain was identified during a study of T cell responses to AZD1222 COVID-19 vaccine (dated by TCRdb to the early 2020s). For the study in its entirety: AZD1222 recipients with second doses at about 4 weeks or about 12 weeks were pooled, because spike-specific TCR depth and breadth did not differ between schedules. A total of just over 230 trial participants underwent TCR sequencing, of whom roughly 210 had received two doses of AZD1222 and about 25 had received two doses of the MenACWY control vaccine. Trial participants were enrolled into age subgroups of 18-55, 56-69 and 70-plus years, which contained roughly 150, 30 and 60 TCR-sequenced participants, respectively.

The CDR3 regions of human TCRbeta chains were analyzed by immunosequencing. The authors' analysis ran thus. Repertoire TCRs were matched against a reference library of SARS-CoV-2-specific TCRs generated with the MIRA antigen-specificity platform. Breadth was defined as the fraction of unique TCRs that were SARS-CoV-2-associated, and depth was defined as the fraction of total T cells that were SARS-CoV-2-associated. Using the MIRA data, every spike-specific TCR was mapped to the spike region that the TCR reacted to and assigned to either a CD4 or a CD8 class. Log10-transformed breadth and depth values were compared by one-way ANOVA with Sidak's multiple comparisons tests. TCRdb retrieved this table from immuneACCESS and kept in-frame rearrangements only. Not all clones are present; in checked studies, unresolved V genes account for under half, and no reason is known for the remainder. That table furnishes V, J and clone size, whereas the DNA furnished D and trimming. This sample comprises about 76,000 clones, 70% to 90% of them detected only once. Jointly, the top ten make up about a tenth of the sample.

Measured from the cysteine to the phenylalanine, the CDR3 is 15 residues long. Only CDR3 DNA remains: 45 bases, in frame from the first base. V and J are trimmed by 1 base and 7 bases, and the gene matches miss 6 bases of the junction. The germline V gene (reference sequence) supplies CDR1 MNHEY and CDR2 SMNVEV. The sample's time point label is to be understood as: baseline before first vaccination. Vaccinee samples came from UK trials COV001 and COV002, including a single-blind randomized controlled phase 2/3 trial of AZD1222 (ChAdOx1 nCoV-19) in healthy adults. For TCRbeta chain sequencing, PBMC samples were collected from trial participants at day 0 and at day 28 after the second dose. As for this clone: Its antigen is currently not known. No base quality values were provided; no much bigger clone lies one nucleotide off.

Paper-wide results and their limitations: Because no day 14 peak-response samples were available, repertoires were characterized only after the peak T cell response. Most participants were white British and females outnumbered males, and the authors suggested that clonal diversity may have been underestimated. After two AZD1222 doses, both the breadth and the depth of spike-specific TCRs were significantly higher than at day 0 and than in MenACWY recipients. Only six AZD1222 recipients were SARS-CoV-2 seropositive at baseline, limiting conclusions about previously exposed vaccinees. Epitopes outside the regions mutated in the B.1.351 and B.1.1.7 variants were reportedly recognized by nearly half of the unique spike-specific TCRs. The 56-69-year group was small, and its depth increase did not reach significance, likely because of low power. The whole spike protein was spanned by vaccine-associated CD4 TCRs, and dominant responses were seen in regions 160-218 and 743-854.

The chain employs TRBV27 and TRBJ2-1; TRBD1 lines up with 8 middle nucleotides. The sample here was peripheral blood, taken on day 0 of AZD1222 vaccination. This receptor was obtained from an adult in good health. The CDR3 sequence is CASSLFGTGSNEQFF. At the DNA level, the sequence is TGTGCCAGCAGTTTATTTGGGACAGGCTCAAATGAGCAGTTCTTC.